Below, 13 T cell receptor beta chains from the same sample are listed, as sequenced in a study of PD-1 blockade in classical Hodgkin lymphoma. Every single patient, without exception, relapsed after autologous stem cell transplantation, and brentuximab vedotin exposure varied. Using immunoSEQ multiplex PCR, the repertoire was profiled, and TCRdb retains in-frame clones only, with some absent. The table records more than 35,000 clones, about 90% of them present only once. This sample comprised peripheral blood mononuclear cells (PBMCs), obtained before the second cycle of nivolumab. The receptors were gathered from a human donor with classical Hodgkin lymphoma.

This chain uses TRBV12-5 with TRBJ2-7, with a weak D call TRBD2 (6 bases). Per germline, CDR1 LGHNT and CDR2 FRNRAP. CDR3 length: 11 amino acids. V was pared by 7 bases and J by 4 bases, with 8 bases between. The CDR3 here is CASVGGYEQYF. CDR3 DNA: TGTGCTAGTGTTGGGGGGTACGAGCAGTACTTC.

V and J are TRBV6-5 and TRBJ2-5, with TRBD2 as a possible D gene (6 bases). The CDR3 sequence is 12 residues long. Germline V gene sequence: CDR1 MNHEY, CDR2 SVGAGI. V was trimmed by 5 bases and J by 7 bases, leaving 11 bases between them. The CDR3 sequence is CASSEGLPTQYF. CDR3 in DNA: TGTGCCAGCAGTGAGGGACTGCCGACCCAGTACTTC.

The V call is TRBV27, the J call TRBJ2-7; possibly TRBD2 for D (6 bases). V was clipped by 6 bases and J by 7 bases, with 13 bases between them. The length of the CDR3 is 12 residues. Germline values: CDR1 MNHEY, CDR2 SMNVEV (reference sequence). CDR3 region: CASSPWAGEQYF. CDR3 sequence (DNA): TGTGCCAGCAGCCCCTGGGCGGGGGAGCAGTACTTC.

This rearrangement joins TRBV2 to TRBJ2-6; 7 nucleotides align to TRBD2. In germline, CDR1 is SNHLY, CDR2 FYNNEI. The J segment lost 2 bases and the V segment lost 4 bases, leaving 2 bases of the junction unmatched. The CDR3 extends over 15 amino acids. CDR3 coding DNA: TGTGCCAGCAGTGTCGGGGGGACTGGGGCCAACGTCCTGACTTTC. Its protein is CASSVGGTGANVLTF.

This rearrangement joins TRBV19 to TRBJ2-7, with D unclear. The V end was cut by 6 bases, the J end by 2 bases, with 11 bases between. The V gene's germline CDR1 is LNHDA and CDR2 SQIVND (reference sequence). This CDR3 spans 13 amino acids. The CDR3 DNA follows: TGTGCCAGTAGCATGGCCCGCCCCTACGAGCAGTACTTC. Protein product: CASSMARPYEQYF.

The chain combines TRBV25-1 with TRBJ2-1; 12 nucleotides align to TRBD2. The trim removed 3 bases at V and 10 bases at J, leaving 4 bases unmatched. Germline V gene sequence: CDR1 MGHDK, CDR2 SYGVNS. The CDR3 runs to 14 residues. In DNA form, the CDR3 reads TGTGCCAGCAGTGATAGACTAGCGGGAGAAGAGCAGTTCTTC. Translated, it gives CASSDRLAGEEQFF.

This sequence joins TRBV5-1 and TRBJ2-1; TRBD2 matches 7 bases. Germline loops: CDR1 SGHRS, CDR2 YFSETQ. V gave up 2 bases and J gave up 2 bases; unmatched junction bases: 7. The CDR3 extends over 16 amino acids. The CDR3: CASSFSPAGTYNEQFF. Written as DNA, the CDR3 is TGCGCCAGCAGCTTTTCTCCAGCGGGGACCTACAATGAGCAGTTCTTC.

The chain combines TRBV19 with TRBJ1-5; 9 nucleotides agree with TRBD1. This CDR3 spans 11 amino acids. Looked up from germline, CDR1 is LNHDA and CDR2 is SQIVND (reference sequence). J gave up 12 bases and V 3 bases, and 0 bases lay outside the gene matches. The CDR3 nucleotides are TGTGCCAGTAGTATGACAGGGGGCCAGCATTTT. It encodes CASSMTGGQHF.

The chain links TRBV7-3 to TRBJ2-1; a weak D match, TRBD2 (5 bases). V dropped 5 bases and J dropped 7 bases, with 12 bases sitting between them. Germline lookup yields CDR1 SGHTA and CDR2 FQGTGA. This CDR3 contains 13 residues. CDR3 DNA: TGTGCCAGCAGCCTGGACTTTTTTAATGAGCAGTTCTTC. This gives the protein CASSLDFFNEQFF. Looking up the rest from reference TRBV7-3 and TRBJ2-1 gives the full variable domain: GAGVSQTPSNKVTEKGKYVELRCDPISGHTALYWYRQSLGQGPEFLIYFQGTGAADDSGLPNDRFFAVRPEGSVSTLKIQRTERGDSAVYLCASSLDFFNEQFFGPGTRLTVL.

The chain uses TRBV5-1 and TRBJ2-3; a possible D gene is TRBD1 (6 bases). V lost 3 bases to trimming and J lost 2 bases, with 10 bases between them. This CDR3 contains 14 residues. Germline loops: CDR1 SGHRS, CDR2 YFSETQ. CDR3 nucleotide sequence: TGCGCCAGCAGCTCGGGGACAAACACAGATACGCAGTATTTT. It yields the protein CASSSGTNTDTQYF.

The chain is built from TRBV4-2 and TRBJ2-7; D gene unclear. The CDR3 covers 15 residues. V was pared by 4 bases and J by 0 bases, with 13 bases between. From germline, CDR1 is LGHNA and CDR2 YNFKEQ. Written as DNA, the CDR3 is TGTGCCAGCAGCCTTACTACGAACCCCTCCTACGAGCAGTACTTC. Protein product: CASSLTTNPSYEQYF.

This clone was seen a single time. The chain joins TRBV11-1 to TRBJ2-3; no firm D call. The CDR3 runs 12 residues. Per the germline V gene, CDR1 is SGHAT and CDR2 is FQDESV (reference sequence). V was trimmed by 3 bases and J by 4 bases, leaving 5 bases between them. The CDR3 here is CASSFLADTQYF. Written as DNA, the CDR3 is TGTGCCAGCAGCTTTCTAGCAGATACGCAGTATTTT.

This clone was observed a few times. The chain recombines TRBV6-1 with TRBJ1-5, with D unresolved. This CDR3 is 15 amino acids long. V gave up 1 base and J gave up 4 bases, with 11 bases separating them. CDR1 is MNHNS and CDR2 is SASEGT in the germline V gene. In DNA form, the CDR3 reads TGTGCCAGCAGTGAAGTCTTGTGGGGAAATCAGCCCCAGCATTTT. Protein product: CASSEVLWGNQPQHF.